These 19 T cell receptor beta chains came from one sample sequenced in a study of blood T cell repertoires in COVID-19 (dated by TCRdb to 2020 to 2021). Library method: the immunoSEQ multiplex PCR assay. TCRdb limited this immuneACCESS table to in-frame rearrangements with V and J called. A share of clones is missing; checked studies link under half to unresolved V genes, and the rest is unexplained. For this sample the table gives tens of thousands of clones, of which just over 85% were detected only once. The ten biggest clones cover about a fifth of the sample. Input material: peripheral blood. The receptors originated from a woman older than 75 in a cohort sampled during active or convalescent COVID-19.

The chain employs TRBV11-2 and TRBJ2-3; 9 nucleotides align to TRBD2. The CDR3 covers 18 residues. Per the germline V gene, CDR1 is SGHAT and CDR2 is FQNNGV. V was pared by 5 bases and J by 3 bases, with 15 bases of the junction left unmatched. CDR3: CASSPQRGASGNTDTQYF. The CDR3 nucleotides read TGTGCCAGCAGCCCTCAACGTGGGGCTAGCGGGAATACAGATACGCAGTATTTT.

The chain is built from TRBV28 and TRBJ2-2; maybe TRBD2 (6 bases). Germline V lookup: CDR1 MDHEN, CDR2 SYDVKM. The CDR3 covers 12 residues. Trimming shortened V by 5 bases and J by 9 bases, and 10 bases separated the two germline ends. The CDR3 DNA sequence: TGTGCCAGCAGTCGACTAGTTCGGGAGCTGTTTTTT. The encoded protein is CASSRLVRELFF.

The chain joins TRBV27 to TRBJ2-1; 10 bases agree with TRBD2. The CDR3 runs to 15 residues. V shed 6 bases, J shed 0 bases, and the junction held 2 bases outside the gene matches. Germline loops: CDR1 MNHEY, CDR2 SMNVEV (reference sequence). In DNA form, the CDR3 reads TGTGCCAGCAGGTTAGCGGGAGGCTCCTACAATGAGCAGTTCTTC. This gives the protein CASRLAGGSYNEQFF.

The chain uses TRBV6-2 or TRBV6-3 and TRBJ2-1; perhaps TRBD2 as D (6 bases). The CDR3 sequence is 15 residues long. Per the germline V gene, CDR1 is MNHEY and CDR2 is SVGEGT. Trimming removed 2 bases from V and 2 bases from J, with 10 bases in between. CDR3 amino acids: CASSYVGGPYNEQFF. As DNA, the CDR3 is TGTGCCAGCAGTTACGTGGGAGGCCCCTACAATGAGCAGTTCTTC.

This rearrangement joins TRBV15 to TRBJ1-4; D call uncertain. Germline V CDR1 and CDR2: LNHNV, YYDKDF (reference sequence). This CDR3 has 12 residues. V lost 2 bases and J lost 5, with 3 bases in between. The CDR3 is CATSRSNEKLFF. The CDR3 DNA reads as TGTGCCACCAGCAGATCGAATGAAAAACTGTTTTTT. Full variable domain (missing parts from reference TRBV15 and TRBJ1-4): DAMVIQNPRYQVTQFGKPVTLSCSQTLNHNVMYWYQQKSSQAPKLLFHYYDKDFNNEADTPDNFQSRRPNTSFCFLDIRSPGLGDTAMYLCATSRSNEKLFFGSGTQLSVL.

The chain employs TRBV28 and TRBJ1-5; 9 bases are a match to TRBD1. J lost 7 bases, V lost 7 bases, and 2 bases had no gene match. Per germline, CDR1 MDHEN and CDR2 SYDVKM. The CDR3 is 12 amino acids. The CDR3, as DNA: TGTGCCAGCAACAGGGGGCAACAGCCCCAGCATTTT. Its translation is CASNRGQQPQHF. Looking up the rest from reference TRBV28 and TRBJ1-5 gives the full variable domain: DVKVTQSSRYLVKRTGEKVFLECVQDMDHENMFWYRQDPGLGLRLIYFSYDVKMKEKGDIPEGYSVSREKKERFSLILESASTNQTSMYLCASNRGQQPQHFGDGTRLSIL.

This sequence joins TRBV24-1 and TRBJ2-1, with 9 positions matching TRBD1. The CDR3 runs to 16 residues. V lost 4 bases to trimming and J lost 0 bases; unmatched junction nucleotides: 3. Per germline, CDR1 KGHDR and CDR2 SFDVKD. The CDR3 is CATSDTTGGSYNEQFF. CDR3 in DNA: TGTGCCACCAGTGACACGACAGGGGGCTCCTACAATGAGCAGTTCTTC.

On this clone: Within the sample, other DNA sequences also encode this same CDR3. The rearrangement uses TRBV9 and TRBJ2-2, with 7 positions matching TRBD2. Germline values: CDR1 SGDLS, CDR2 YYNGEE. This CDR3 has 16 residues. Germline trimming cut 0 bases from V and 1 base from J; bases unmatched to any gene: 3. The CDR3 DNA reads TGTGCCAGCAGCGTAGGGCTAGCGGTGAACACCGGGGAGCTGTTTTTT. Encoded protein: CASSVGLAVNTGELFF. The complete variable domain, with remaining parts taken from reference TRBV9 and TRBJ2-2, reads DSGVTQTPKHLITATGQRVTLRCSPRSGDLSVYWYQQSLDQGLQFLIQYYNGEERAKGNILERFSAQQFPDLHSELNLSSLELGDSALYFCASSVGLAVNTGELFFGEGSRLTVL.

The chain carries TRBV7-2 and TRBJ1-1; TRBD1 matches 8 bases. CDR1 and CDR2 (germline): SGHTA, FQGNSA. The CDR3 runs to 15 residues. V trimming: 5 bases; J trimming: 1 base; junction bases outside the gene matches: 6. CDR3 sequence (DNA): TGTGCCAGCAGCCTAGGACAGGGCTCGAACACTGAAGCTTTCTTT. This codes for CASSLGQGSNTEAFF.

CDR3 sequence: CASSNSGTAQYV. CDR3 DNA: TGTGCCAGCAGCAACTCCGGGACAGCTCAGTACGTC. The chain recombines TRBV6-5 with TRBJ2-7; 7 nucleotides agree with TRBD1. CDR3 size: 12 residues. Unmatched junction bases numbered 9, after V lost 6 bases and J lost 10 bases. Germline CDR1 MNHEY, CDR2 SVGAGI.

V usage is TRBV6-5 and J usage is TRBJ2-1; possibly TRBD2 for D (5 bases). V lost 7 bases, J lost 12 bases, and 13 bases lay in between. The CDR3 is made up of 11 amino acids. Germline V gene sequence: CDR1 MNHEY, CDR2 SVGAGI. CDR3 loop: CASNPGRGQFF. For the CDR3, the DNA is TGTGCCAGCAATCCCGGTCGGGGGCAGTTCTTC.

The V and J genes are TRBV19 and TRBJ2-2; weak D call: TRBD1 (6 bases). This CDR3 region has 13 residues. Germline V gives CDR1 LNHDA, CDR2 SQIVND (reference sequence). The V and J ends lost 9 bases and 7 bases respectively, with 15 bases between them. CDR3 in DNA: TGTGCCAGCTGGAACAGGGCCGTCGGGGAGCTGTTTTTT. Encoded protein: CASWNRAVGELFF.

J is TRBJ2-6 and V is TRBV5-1; 9 nucleotides align to TRBD1. The CDR3 runs 16 residues. V was clipped by 4 bases and J by 4 bases; unmatched bases: 6. CDR1 SGHRS and CDR2 YFSETQ come from the germline V gene. CDR3 loop: CASSGGTGYGANVLTF. CDR3 nucleotides: TGCGCCAGCAGCGGCGGGACAGGGTACGGGGCCAACGTCCTGACTTTC.

The rearrangement joins TRBV12-3 or TRBV12-4 to TRBJ1-1; D is perhaps TRBD1 (6 bases). The CDR3 totals 13 residues. Trimming removed 5 bases at V and 1 base at J, with 8 bases between. The CDR3, as DNA: TGTGCCAGCAGTCTGGGACAGAACACTGAAGCTTTCTTT. The encoded protein is CASSLGQNTEAFF.

The chain employs TRBV5-1 and TRBJ1-4; 10 nucleotides align to TRBD1. Per the germline V gene, CDR1 is SGHRS and CDR2 is YFSETQ. J gave up 8 bases and V 4 bases, and 8 bases lay outside the gene matches. The CDR3 loop spans 15 amino acids. For the CDR3, the DNA is TGCGCCAGCAGCGTTGACAGGGGGCAAGGGGAAAAACTGTTTTTT. This translates into CASSVDRGQGEKLFF.

This clone was recorded a few times. The genes are TRBV5-1 and TRBJ1-2, with D perhaps matching TRBD1 (5 bases). Germline V lookup: CDR1 SGHRS, CDR2 YFSETQ. The germline V and J ends were trimmed by 4 bases and 8 bases, with 18 bases remaining between them. The CDR3 is 14 amino acids. CDR3 bases: TGCGCCAGCAGCACCACCGACCCAGGGTTCGGCTACACCTTC. The encoded protein is CASSTTDPGFGYTF.

The chain links TRBV6-5 to TRBJ1-1; maybe TRBD1 (5 bases). Germline loops: CDR1 MNHEY, CDR2 SVGAGI. CDR3 length: 12 residues. V lost 2 bases, J lost 7 bases, and 8 bases lay in between. The CDR3 reads CASSYGGSEAFF. In DNA form, the CDR3 reads TGTGCCAGCAGTTACGGGGGGAGTGAAGCTTTCTTT.

The CDR3 sequence: CASSLEGGLPETQYF. As DNA, the CDR3 is TGCGCCAGCAGCTTGGAGGGAGGTCTACCGGAGACCCAGTACTTC. The chain employs TRBV5-1 and TRBJ2-5; a possible D gene is TRBD2 (6 bases). Trimming removed 0 bases from V and 5 bases from J, with 14 bases in between. The CDR3 has 15 residues. CDR1 is SGHRS and CDR2 is YFSETQ in the germline V gene.

This clone was found once. The genes are TRBV21-1 and TRBJ1-2. TRBV21-1 has pseudogene status. The CDR3 has 15 residues. CDR3 residues: CASSKVLPRDYGYTF. The CDR3 DNA follows: TGTGCCAGCAGCAAAGTGTTACCACGGGACTATGGCTACACCTTC.